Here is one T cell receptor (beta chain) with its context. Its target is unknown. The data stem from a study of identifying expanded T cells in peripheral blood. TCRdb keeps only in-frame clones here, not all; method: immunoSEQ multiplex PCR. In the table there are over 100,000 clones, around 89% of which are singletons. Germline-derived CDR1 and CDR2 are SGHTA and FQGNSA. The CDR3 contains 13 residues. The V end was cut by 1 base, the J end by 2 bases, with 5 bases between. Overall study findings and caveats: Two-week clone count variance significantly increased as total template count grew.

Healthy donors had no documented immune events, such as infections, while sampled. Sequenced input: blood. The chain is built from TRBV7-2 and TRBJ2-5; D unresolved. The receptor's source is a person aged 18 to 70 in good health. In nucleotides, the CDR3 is TGTGCCAGCAGCTTAGTAAAGCAAGAGACCCAGTACTTC. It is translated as CASSLVKQETQYF.